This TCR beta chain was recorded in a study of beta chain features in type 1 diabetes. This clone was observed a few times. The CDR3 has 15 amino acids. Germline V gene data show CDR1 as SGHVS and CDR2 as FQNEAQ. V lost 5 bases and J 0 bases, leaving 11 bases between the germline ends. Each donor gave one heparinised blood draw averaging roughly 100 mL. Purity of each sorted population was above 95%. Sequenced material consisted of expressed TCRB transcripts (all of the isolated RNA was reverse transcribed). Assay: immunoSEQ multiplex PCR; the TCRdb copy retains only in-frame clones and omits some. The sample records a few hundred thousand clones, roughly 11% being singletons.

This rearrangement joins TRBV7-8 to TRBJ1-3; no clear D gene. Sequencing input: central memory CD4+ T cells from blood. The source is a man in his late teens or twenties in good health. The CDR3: CASSPGRISGNTIYF. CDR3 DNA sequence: TGTGCCAGCAGCCCAGGACGGATCTCTGGAAACACCATATATTTT.